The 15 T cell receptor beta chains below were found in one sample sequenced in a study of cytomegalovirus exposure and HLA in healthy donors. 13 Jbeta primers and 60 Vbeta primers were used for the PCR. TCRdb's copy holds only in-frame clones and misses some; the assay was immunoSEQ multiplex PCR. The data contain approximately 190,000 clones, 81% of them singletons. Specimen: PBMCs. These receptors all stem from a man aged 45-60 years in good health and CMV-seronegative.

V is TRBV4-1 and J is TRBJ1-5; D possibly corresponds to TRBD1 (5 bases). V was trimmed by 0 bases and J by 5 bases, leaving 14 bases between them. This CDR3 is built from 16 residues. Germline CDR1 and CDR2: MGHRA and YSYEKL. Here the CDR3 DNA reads TGCGCCAGCAGCCAAGATAGTCCTCGGGGGGATCAGCCCCAGCATTTT. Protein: CASSQDSPRGDQPQHF.

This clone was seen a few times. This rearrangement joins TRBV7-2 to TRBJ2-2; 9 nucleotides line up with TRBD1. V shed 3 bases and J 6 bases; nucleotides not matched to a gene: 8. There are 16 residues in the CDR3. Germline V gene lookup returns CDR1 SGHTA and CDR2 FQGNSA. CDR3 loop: CASSLTGGVFPGELFF. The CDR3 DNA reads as TGTGCCAGCAGCTTGACAGGGGGAGTTTTCCCCGGGGAGCTGTTTTTT.

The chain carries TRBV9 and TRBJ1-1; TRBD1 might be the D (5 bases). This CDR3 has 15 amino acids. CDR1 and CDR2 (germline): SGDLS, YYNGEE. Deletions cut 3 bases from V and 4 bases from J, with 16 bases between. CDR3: CASSDGTPQVTEAFF. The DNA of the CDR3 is TGTGCCAGCAGCGATGGGACTCCCCAAGTCACTGAAGCTTTCTTT.

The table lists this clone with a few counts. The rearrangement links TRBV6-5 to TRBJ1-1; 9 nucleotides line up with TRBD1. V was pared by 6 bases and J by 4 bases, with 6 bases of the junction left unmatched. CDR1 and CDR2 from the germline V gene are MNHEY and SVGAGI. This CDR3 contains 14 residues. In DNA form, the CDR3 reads TGTGCCAGCAGCTTTGGACAGGGGAGCACTGAAGCTTTCTTT. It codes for CASSFGQGSTEAFF.

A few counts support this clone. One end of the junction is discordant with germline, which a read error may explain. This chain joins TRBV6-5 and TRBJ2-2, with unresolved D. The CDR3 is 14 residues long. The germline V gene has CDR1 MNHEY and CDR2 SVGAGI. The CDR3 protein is CAISETAQTGELFF. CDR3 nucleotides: TGTGCCATCAGTGAAACGGCACAGACCGGGGAGCTGTTTTTT.

CDR3 in amino acids: CASSSGGLFAKTQYF. CDR3 nucleotides: TGTGCCAGCAGCTCCGGCGGACTTTTTGCAAAGACGCAGTATTTT. The J gene is TRBJ2-3, the V gene TRBV11-2, with D tentatively TRBD2 (5 bases). The germline V and J ends were trimmed by 4 bases and 9 bases, with 20 bases remaining between them. CDR1 SGHAT and CDR2 FQNNGV come from the germline V gene. This CDR3 comprises 15 residues. Variable domain in full (rest from reference TRBV11-2 and TRBJ2-3): EAGVAQSPRYKIIEKRQSVAFWCNPISGHATLYWYQQILGQGPKLLIQFQNNGVVDDSQLPKDRFSAERLKGVDSTLKIQPAKLEDSAVYLCASSSGGLFAKTQYFGPGTRLTVL.

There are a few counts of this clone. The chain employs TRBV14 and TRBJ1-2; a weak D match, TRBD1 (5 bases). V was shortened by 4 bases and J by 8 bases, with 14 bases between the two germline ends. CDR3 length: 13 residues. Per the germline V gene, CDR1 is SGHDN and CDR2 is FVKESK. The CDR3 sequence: CASSPISGGGYTF. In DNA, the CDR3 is TGTGCCAGCAGCCCTATCTCCGGGGGGGGCTACACCTTC.

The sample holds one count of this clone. This chain's CDR3 is CASSVGRTNEKLFF. CDR3 sequence (DNA): TGTGCCAGCAGCGTAGGCCGGACTAATGAAAAACTGTTTTTT. V and J are TRBV9 and TRBJ1-4; no clear D. Germline loops: CDR1 SGDLS, CDR2 YYNGEE. CDR3 length: 14 amino acids. The V gene lost 0 bases and the J gene lost 2 bases, with 5 bases spanning the gap.

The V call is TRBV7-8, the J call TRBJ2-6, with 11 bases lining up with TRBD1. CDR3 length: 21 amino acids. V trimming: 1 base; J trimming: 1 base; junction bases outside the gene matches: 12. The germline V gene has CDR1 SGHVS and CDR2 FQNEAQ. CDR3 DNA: TGTGCCAGCAGCTTAGGGACAGGGGGCAGGCGTCCTCCATCTGGGGCCAACGTCCTGACTTTC. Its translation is CASSLGTGGRRPPSGANVLTF.

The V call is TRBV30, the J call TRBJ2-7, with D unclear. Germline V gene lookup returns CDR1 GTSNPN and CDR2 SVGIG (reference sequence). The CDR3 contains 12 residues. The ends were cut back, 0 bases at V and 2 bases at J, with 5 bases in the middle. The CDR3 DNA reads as TGTGCCTGGAGTGTACACCCCTACGAGCAGTACTTC. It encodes CAWSVHPYEQYF.

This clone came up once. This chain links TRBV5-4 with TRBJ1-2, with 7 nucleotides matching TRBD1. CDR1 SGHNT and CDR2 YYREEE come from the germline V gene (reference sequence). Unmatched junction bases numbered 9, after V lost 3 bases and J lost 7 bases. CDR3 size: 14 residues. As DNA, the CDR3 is TGTGCCAGCAGCTACGACAGGGCTGTCGGTGGCTACACCTTC. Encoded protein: CASSYDRAVGGYTF.

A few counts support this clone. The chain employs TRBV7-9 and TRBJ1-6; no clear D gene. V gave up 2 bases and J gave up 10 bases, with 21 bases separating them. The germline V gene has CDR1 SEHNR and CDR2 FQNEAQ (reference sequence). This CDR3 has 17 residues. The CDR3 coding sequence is TGTGCCAGCAGCTTACTCTTCGACACGTCGGGGAGCTCACCCCTCCACTTT. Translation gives CASSLLFDTSGSSPLHF.

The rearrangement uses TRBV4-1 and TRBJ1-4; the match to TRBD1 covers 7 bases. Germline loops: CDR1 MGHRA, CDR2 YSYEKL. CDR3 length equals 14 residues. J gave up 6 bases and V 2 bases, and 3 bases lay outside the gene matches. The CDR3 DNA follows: TGCGCCAGCAGCCAACAAGACAGGGATGAAAAACTGTTTTTT. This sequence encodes CASSQQDRDEKLFF.

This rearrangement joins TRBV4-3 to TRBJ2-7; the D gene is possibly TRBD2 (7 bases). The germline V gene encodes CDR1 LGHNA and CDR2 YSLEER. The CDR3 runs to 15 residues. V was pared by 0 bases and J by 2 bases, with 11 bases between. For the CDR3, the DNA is TGCGCCAGCAGCCAAGATTCGGGGGGCCCCTACGAGCAGTACTTC. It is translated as CASSQDSGGPYEQYF.

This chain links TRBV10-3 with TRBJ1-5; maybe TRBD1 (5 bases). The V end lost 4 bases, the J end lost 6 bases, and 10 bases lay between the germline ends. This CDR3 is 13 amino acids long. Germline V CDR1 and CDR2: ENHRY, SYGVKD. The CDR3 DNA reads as TGTGCCATCAGTGTAACAGGCAGTCAGCCCCAGCATTTT. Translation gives CAISVTGSQPQHF.